This T cell receptor (beta chain) was recovered during a study of CD8 T cells in ankylosing spondylitis. Findings of the study overall: A motif of under 10 highly homologous TCR beta variants was seen as apparently characteristic of ankylosing spondylitis blood. A CD8+ phenotype characterized the disease-linked clones, which were relatively rare in peripheral blood.

The length of the CDR3 is 14 residues. V lost 6 bases, J lost 6 bases, and 5 bases stayed unmatched. Making the TCR beta libraries involved quantitative 5'-RACE with molecular barcodes. TCRdb analysed the 5' RACE reads with MiXCR anew, one entry per CDR3 protein. The table shows fewer than 250,000 distinct CDR3 sequences, with about 26% occurring only once. On this clonotype: The antigen is not known.

J is TRBJ2-4 and V is TRBV12-3 or TRBV12-4; the match to TRBD1 covers 10 bases. The receptor comes from a male donor with ankylosing spondylitis or in good health (not recorded which). Sequencing used blood, either unsorted or a sorted T cell fraction (not recorded which). The CDR3, as DNA: TGTGCCAGCAGCCGACAGGGGGCGCGAAACATTCAGTACTTC. It codes for CASSRQGARNIQYF.